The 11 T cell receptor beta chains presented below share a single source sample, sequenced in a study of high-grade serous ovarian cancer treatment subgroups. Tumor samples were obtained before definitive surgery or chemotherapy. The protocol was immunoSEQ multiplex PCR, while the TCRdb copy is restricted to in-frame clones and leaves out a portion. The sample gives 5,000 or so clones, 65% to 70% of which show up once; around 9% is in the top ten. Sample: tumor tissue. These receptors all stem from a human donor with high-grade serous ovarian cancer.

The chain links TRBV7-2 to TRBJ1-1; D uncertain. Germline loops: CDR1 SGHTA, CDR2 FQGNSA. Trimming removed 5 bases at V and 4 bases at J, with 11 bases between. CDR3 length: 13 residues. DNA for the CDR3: TGTGCCAGCAGCCGTCAGTGGGGCACTGAAGCTTTCTTT. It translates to CASSRQWGTEAFF.

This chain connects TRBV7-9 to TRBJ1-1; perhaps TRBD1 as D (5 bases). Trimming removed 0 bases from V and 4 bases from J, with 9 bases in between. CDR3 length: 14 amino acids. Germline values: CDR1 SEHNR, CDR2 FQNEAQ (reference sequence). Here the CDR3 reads CASSLALRGTEAFF. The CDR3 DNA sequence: TGTGCCAGCAGCTTAGCGCTGAGGGGCACTGAAGCTTTCTTT.

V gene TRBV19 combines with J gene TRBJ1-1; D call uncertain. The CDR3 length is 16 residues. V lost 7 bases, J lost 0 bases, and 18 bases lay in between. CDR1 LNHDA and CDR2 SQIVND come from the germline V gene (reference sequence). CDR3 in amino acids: CASTSLSMAVNTEAFF. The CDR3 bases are TGTGCCAGTACCTCTCTTTCTATGGCGGTGAACACTGAAGCTTTCTTT.

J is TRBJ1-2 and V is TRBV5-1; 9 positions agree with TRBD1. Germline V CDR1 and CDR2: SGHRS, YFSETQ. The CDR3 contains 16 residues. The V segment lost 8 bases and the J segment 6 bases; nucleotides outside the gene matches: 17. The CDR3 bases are TGCGCCAGTACAGGGGGCTTAACCCCCTTGTGGGATGGCTACACCTTC. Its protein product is CASTGGLTPLWDGYTF.

The CDR3 sequence: CATTSGQGARSYEQYF. The CDR3 DNA is TGTGCCACTACCTCTGGACAGGGGGCCAGATCCTACGAGCAGTACTTC. The J gene is TRBJ2-7, the V gene TRBV10-3; 11 bases line up with TRBD1. V lost 10 bases, J lost 1 base, and 12 bases stayed unmatched. The germline V gene has CDR1 ENHRY and CDR2 SYGVKD. This CDR3 comprises 16 residues.

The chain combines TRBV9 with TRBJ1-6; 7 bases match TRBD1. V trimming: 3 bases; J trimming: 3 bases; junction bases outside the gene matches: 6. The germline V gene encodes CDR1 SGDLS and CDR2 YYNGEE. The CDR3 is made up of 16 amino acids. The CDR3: CASSETGAGYNSPLHF. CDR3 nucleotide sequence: TGTGCCAGCAGCGAAACAGGGGCGGGCTATAATTCACCCCTCCACTTT.

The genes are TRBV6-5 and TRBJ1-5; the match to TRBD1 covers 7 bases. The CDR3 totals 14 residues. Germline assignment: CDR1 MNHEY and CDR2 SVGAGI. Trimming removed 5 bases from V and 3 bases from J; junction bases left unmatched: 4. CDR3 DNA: TGTGCCAGCAGTCCGGGACAGAACAATCAGCCCCAGCATTTT. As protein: CASSPGQNNQPQHF.

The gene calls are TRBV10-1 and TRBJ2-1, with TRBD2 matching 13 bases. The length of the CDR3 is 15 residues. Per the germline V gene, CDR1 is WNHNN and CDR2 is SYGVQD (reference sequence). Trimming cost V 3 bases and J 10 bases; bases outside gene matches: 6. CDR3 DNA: TGCGCCAGCAGTGATTTAGGACTAGCGGGAGAGGAGCAGTTCTTC. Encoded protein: CASSDLGLAGEEQFF.

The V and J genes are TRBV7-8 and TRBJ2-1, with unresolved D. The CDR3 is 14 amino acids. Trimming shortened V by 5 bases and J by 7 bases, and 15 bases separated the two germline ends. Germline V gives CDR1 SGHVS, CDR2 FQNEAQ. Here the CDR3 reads CASSQGSPRNEQFF. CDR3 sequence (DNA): TGTGCCAGCAGCCAAGGGTCCCCCCGGAATGAGCAGTTCTTC.

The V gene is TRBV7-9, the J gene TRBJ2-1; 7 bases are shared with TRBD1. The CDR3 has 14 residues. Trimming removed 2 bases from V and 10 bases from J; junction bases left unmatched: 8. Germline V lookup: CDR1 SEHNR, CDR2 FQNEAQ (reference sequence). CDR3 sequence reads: CASSLMGQLTEQFF. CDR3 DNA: TGTGCCAGCAGCTTAATGGGACAGCTCACGGAGCAGTTCTTC.

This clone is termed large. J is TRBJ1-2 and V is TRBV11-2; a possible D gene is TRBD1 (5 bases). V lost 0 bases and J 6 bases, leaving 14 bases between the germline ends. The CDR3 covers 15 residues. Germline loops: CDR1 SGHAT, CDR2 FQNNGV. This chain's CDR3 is CASSLDLTGGDGYTF. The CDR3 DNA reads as TGTGCCAGCAGCTTAGATCTTACAGGAGGAGATGGCTACACCTTC.